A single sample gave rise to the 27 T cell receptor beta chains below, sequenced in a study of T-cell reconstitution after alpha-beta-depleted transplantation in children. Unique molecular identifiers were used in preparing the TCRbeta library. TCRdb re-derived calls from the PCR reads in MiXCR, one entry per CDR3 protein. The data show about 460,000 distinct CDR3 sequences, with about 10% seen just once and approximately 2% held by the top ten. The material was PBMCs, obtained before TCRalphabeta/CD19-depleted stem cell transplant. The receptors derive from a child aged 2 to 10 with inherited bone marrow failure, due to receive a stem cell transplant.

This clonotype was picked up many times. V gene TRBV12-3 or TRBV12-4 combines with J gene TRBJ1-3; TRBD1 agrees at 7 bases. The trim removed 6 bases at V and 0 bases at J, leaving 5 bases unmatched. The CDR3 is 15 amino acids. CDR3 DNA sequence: TGTGCCAGCAGCGGACAGGACCTCTCTGGAAACACCATATATTTT. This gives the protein CASSGQDLSGNTIYF.

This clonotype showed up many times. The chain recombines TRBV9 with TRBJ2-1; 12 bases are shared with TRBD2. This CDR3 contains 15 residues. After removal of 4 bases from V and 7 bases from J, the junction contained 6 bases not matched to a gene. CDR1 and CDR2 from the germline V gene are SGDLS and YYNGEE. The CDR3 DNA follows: TGTGCCAGCAGCCCTCGACTAGCGGGAGTGAATGAGCAGTTCTTC. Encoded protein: CASSPRLAGVNEQFF.

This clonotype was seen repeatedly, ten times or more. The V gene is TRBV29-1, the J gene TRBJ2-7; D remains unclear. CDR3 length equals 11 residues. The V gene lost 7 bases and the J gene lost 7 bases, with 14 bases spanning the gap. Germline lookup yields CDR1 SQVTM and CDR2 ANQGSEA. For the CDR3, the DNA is TGCAGCGCAGAGACGACGGAAGAGCAGTACTTC. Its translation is CSAETTEEQYF.

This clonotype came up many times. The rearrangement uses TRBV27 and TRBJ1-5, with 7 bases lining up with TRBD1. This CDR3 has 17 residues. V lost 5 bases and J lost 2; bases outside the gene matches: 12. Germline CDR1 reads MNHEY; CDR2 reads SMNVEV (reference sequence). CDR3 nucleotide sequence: TGTGCCAGCAGTCCCACCGCAGGGGGTATTGGCAATCAGCCCCAGCATTTT. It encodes CASSPTAGGIGNQPQHF.

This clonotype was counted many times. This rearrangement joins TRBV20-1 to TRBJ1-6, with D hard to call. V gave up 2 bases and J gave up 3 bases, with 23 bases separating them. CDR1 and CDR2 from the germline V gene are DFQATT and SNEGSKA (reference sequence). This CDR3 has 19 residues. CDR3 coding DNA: TGCAGTGCTAGATCCCCACTGATACCTAGAGGAGACTATAATTCACCCCTCCACTTT. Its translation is CSARSPLIPRGDYNSPLHF.

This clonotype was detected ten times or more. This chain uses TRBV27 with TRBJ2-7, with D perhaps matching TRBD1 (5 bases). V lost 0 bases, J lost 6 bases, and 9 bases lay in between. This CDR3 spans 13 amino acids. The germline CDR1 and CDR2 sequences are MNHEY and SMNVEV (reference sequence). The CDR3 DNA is TGTGCCAGCAGTTTATCAGGGGATGGCGAGCAGTACTTC. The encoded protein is CASSLSGDGEQYF.

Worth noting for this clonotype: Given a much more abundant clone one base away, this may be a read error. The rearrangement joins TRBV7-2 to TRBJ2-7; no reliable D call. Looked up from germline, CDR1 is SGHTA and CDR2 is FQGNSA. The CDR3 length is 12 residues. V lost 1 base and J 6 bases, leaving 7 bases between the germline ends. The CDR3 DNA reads TGTGCCAGCAGCTTAGTGCCTTCCGAGCAGTACTTC. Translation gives CASSLVPSEQYF.

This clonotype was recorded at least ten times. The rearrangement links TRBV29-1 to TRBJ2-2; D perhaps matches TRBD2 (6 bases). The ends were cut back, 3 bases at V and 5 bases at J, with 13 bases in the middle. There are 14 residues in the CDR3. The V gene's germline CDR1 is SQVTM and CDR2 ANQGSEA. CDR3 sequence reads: CSVDGGEGTGELFF. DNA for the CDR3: TGCAGCGTTGACGGGGGAGAGGGTACCGGGGAGCTGTTTTTT.

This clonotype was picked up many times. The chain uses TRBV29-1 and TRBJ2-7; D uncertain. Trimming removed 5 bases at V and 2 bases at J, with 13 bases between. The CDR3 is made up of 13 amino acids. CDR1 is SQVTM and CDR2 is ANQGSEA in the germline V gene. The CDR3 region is CSVKTQSTYEQYF. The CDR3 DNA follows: TGCAGCGTTAAGACTCAATCCACCTACGAGCAGTACTTC.

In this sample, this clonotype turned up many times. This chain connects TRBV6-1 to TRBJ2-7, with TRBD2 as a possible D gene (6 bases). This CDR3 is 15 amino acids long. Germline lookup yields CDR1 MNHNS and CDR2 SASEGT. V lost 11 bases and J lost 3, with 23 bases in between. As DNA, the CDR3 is TGTGCCTCCGCCCCGAGGGAGGCCTCTTTCTACGAGCAGTACTTC. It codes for CASAPREASFYEQYF.

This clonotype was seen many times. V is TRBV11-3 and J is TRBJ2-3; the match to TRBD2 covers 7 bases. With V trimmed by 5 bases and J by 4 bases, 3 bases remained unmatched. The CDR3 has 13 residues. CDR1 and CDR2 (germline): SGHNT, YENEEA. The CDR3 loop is CASSRLAADTQYF. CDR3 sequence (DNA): TGTGCCAGCAGCCGACTAGCAGCAGATACGCAGTATTTT.

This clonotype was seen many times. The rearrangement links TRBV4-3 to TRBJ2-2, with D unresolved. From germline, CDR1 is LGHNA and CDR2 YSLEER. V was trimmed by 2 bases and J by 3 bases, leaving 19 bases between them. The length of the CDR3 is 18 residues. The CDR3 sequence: CASSQHERPAGHTGELFF. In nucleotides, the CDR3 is TGCGCCAGCAGCCAACATGAAAGACCCGCAGGCCACACCGGGGAGCTGTTTTTT.

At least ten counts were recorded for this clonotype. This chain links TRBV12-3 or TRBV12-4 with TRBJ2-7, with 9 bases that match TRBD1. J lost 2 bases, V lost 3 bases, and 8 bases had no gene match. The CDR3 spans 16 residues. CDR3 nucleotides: TGTGCCAGCAGTTTCCTCGGACAGGGGAACCCCTACGAGCAGTACTTC. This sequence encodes CASSFLGQGNPYEQYF.

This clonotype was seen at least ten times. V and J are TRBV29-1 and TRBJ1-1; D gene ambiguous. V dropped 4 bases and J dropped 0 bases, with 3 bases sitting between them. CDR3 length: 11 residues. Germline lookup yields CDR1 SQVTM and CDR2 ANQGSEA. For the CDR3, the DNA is TGCAGCGTTGGGGTGAACACTGAAGCTTTCTTT. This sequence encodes CSVGVNTEAFF.

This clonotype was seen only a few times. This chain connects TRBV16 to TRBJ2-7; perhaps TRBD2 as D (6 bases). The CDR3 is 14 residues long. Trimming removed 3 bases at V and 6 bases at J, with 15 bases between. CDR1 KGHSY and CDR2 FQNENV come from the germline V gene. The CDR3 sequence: CASSHFAGNSEQYF. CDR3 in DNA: TGTGCCAGCAGCCACTTTGCGGGGAATTCCGAGCAGTACTTC.

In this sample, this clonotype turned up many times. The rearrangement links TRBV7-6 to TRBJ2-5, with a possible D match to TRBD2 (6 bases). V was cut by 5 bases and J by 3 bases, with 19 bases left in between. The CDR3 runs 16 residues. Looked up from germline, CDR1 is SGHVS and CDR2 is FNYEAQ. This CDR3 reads CASSPQYLATKETQYF. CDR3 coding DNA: TGTGCCAGCAGCCCCCAATACCTAGCGACTAAAGAGACCCAGTACTTC.

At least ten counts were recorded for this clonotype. The CDR3 reads CASSRPSSSGYEQYF. The DNA of the CDR3 is TGTGCCAGCTCCCGCCCTTCGTCTAGCGGCTACGAGCAGTACTTC. V and J are TRBV18 and TRBJ2-7; 7 bases fit TRBD2. The length of the CDR3 is 15 residues. Per germline, CDR1 KGHSH and CDR2 LQKENI. Germline trimming cut 6 bases from V and 3 bases from J; bases unmatched to any gene: 11.

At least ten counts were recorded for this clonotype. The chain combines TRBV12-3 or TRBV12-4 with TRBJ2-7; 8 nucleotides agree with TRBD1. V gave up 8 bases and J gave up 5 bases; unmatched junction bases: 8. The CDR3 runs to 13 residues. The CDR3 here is CASGFLTGDEQYF. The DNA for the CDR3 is TGTGCCAGCGGATTCTTGACAGGGGACGAGCAGTACTTC.

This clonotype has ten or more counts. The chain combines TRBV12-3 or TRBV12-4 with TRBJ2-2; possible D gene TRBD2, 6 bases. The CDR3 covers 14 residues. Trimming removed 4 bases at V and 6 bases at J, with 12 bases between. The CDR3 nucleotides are TGTGCCAGCAGTTGGGGGAGGAAGGCCGGGGAGCTGTTTTTT. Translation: CASSWGRKAGELFF.

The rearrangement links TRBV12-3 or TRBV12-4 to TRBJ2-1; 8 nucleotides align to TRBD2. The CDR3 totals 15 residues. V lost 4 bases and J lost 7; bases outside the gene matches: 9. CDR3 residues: CASSSPGTRRNEQFF. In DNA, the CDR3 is TGTGCCAGCAGTTCCCCCGGGACTAGGAGGAATGAGCAGTTCTTC.

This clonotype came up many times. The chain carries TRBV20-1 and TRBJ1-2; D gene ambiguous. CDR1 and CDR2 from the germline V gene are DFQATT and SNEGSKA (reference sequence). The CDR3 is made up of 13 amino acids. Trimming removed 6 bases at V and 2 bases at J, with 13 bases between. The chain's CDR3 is CSAPGVPNYGYTF. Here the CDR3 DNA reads TGCAGTGCCCCCGGAGTGCCCAACTATGGCTACACCTTC.

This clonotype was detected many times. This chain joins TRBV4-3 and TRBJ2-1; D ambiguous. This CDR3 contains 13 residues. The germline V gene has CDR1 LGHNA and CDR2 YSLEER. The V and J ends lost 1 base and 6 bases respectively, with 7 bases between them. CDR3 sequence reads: CASSQVLGNEQFF. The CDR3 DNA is TGCGCCAGCAGCCAAGTCCTGGGCAATGAGCAGTTCTTC.

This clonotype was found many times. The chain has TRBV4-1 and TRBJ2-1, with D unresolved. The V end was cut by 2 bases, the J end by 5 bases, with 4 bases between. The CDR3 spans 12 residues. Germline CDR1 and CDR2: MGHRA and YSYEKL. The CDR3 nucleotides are TGCGCCAGCAGCCAAAACAACAATGAGCAGTTCTTC. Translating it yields CASSQNNNEQFF.

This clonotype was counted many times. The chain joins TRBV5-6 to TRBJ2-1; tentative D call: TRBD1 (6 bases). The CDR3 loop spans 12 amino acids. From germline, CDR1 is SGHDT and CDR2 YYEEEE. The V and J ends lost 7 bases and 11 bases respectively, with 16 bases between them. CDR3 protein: CASGSGVRKQFF. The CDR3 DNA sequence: TGTGCCAGCGGATCAGGGGTCAGGAAGCAGTTCTTC.

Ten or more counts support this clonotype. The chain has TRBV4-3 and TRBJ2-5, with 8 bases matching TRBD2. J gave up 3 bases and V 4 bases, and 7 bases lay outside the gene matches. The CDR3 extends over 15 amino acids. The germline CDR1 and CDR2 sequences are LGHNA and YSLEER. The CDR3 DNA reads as TGCGCCAGCAGCCTGACCCTGCGGGAGGAAGAGACCCAGTACTTC. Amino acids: CASSLTLREEETQYF.

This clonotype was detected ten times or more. The CDR3 loop reads CASSYLAGAYEQYF. The CDR3, as DNA: TGTGCCAGCAGTTACTTGGCGGGTGCCTACGAGCAGTACTTC. The V and J genes are TRBV6-5 and TRBJ2-7, with a possible D match to TRBD2 (5 bases). This CDR3 has 14 amino acids. Trimming cost V 1 base and J 2 bases, with 9 bases left between them. CDR1 is MNHEY and CDR2 is SVGAGI in the germline V gene.

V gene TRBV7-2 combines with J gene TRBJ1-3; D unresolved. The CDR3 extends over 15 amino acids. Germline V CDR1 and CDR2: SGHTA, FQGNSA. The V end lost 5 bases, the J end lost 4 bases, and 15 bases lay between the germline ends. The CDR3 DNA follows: TGTGCCAGCAGCCCAGAGGACCAAACAGGAAACACCATATATTTT. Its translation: CASSPEDQTGNTIYF.